The TCR beta chain under discussion was sequenced for a study of blood T cell repertoires in COVID-19. The protocol was immunoSEQ multiplex PCR, while the TCRdb copy is restricted to in-frame clones and leaves out a portion. The sample carries about 110,000 clones, 55% to 75% recorded once. V lost 7 bases to trimming and J lost 3 bases, with 9 bases between them. There are 13 residues in the CDR3. This chain links TRBV12-3 or TRBV12-4 with TRBJ2-2, with a weak D call TRBD1 (5 bases). The sequencing input was peripheral blood. The sequence was obtained from a woman between 40 and 55 years old with acute or convalescent COVID-19. This CDR3 is CASTAGYTGELFF. The DNA for the CDR3 is TGTGCCAGCACCGCAGGGTACACCGGGGAGCTGTTTTTT.